A single TCR beta chain is shown here with its context. Its cognate antigen is unknown. Both 60 Vbeta primers and 13 Jbeta primers went into the PCR. Sequenced by immunoSEQ multiplex PCR; TCRdb stores in-frame clones only, minus some. The table includes about 170,000 clones, 75% to 90% detected once. The data were obtained in a study of cytomegalovirus exposure and HLA in healthy donors. At the level of the study: Sequencing of about 179 million T cells in an earlier analysis found 120 million or so unique TCR beta sequences.

From germline, CDR1 is MNHEY and CDR2 SVGAGI. Trimming took 5 bases from V and 9 from J; bases not matched to a gene: 7. This CDR3 spans 14 amino acids. Study outcomes and limitations: V segments that were indistinguishable, TRBV6-2 and TRBV6-3 among them, were omitted from analysis.

The source is a woman between 18 and 29 years old in good health and CMV-seronegative. V is TRBV6-5 and J is TRBJ1-5, with 10 bases aligning to TRBD1. The specimen sequenced was PBMCs. CDR3 sequence reads: CASSPGQGVTPQHF. DNA for the CDR3: TGTGCCAGCAGTCCAGGACAGGGGGTAACGCCCCAGCATTTT.